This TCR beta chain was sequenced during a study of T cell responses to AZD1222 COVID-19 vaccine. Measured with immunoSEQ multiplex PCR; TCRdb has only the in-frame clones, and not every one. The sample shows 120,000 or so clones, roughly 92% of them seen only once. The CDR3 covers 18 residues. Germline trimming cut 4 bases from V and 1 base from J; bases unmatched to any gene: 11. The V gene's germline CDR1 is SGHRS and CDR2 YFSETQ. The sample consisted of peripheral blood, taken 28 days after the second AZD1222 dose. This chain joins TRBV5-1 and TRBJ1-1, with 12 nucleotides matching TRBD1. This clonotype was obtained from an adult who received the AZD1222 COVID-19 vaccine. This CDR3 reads CASSPTGTGGPWNTEAFF. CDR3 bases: TGCGCCAGCAGCCCAACCGGGACAGGGGGCCCTTGGAACACTGAAGCTTTCTTT. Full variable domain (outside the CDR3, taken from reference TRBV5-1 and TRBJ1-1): KAGVTQTPRYLIKTRGQQVTLSCSPISGHRSVSWYQQTPGQGLQFLFEYFSETQRNKGNFPGRFSGRQFSNSRSEMNVSTLELGDSALYLCASSPTGTGGPWNTEAFFGQGTRLTVV.